This passage covers 2 T cell receptor beta chains from one sample sequenced in a study of shared clonotypes between healthy human individuals. The repertoire was sequenced with immunoSEQ multiplex PCR; TCRdb's copy has only in-frame clones and lacks some. The repertoire includes around 2.5 million clones, 93% of them detected once, and roughly 0.36% sits in the top ten. The sample comprised naive CD4+ T cells from PBMCs. The subset was: CD45RA+ positively selected. These TCRs come from a man between 18 and 35 years old in good health. Some clones in this sample may be carry-over from other donors' samples.

The chain employs TRBV2 and TRBJ1-2; possibly TRBD1 for D (5 bases). The germline V gene has CDR1 SNHLY and CDR2 FYNNEI. CDR3 size: 16 residues. Deletions cut 7 bases from V and 5 bases from J, with 23 bases between. Written as DNA, the CDR3 is TGTGCCAGCACTCCCTCAGGGTTAGGGACTGGTTATGGCTACACCTTC. It codes for CASTPSGLGTGYGYTF.

V usage is TRBV10-2 and J usage is TRBJ2-2; the match to TRBD2 covers 10 bases. Per the germline V gene, CDR1 is WSHSY and CDR2 is SAAADI. The CDR3 runs 16 residues. V lost 4 bases, J lost 5 bases, and 7 bases stayed unmatched. The CDR3 DNA follows: TGCGCCAGCAGTGGTCCTAGCGGGAGAGGTACCGGGGAGCTGTTTTTT. This codes for CASSGPSGRGTGELFF.